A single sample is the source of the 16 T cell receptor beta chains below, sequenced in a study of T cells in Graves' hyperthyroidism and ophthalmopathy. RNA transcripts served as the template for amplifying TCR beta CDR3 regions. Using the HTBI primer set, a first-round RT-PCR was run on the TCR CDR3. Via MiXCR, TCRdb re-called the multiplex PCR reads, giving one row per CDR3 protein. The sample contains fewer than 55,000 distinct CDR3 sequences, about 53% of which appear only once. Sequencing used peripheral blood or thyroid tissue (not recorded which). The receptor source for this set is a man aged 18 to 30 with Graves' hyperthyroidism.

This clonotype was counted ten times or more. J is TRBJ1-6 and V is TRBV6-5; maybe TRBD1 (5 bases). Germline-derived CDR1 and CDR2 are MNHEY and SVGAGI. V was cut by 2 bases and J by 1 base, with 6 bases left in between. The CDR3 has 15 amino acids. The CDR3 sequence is CASSYGGSYNSPLHF. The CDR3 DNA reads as TGTGCCAGCAGTTACGGGGGATCCTATAATTCACCCCTCCACTTT.

The CDR3 loop is CASSSTWDGGNTEAFF. In DNA form, the CDR3 reads TGTGCCAGCAGCTCAACCTGGGACGGCGGAAACACTGAAGCTTTCTTT. V gene TRBV7-3 combines with J gene TRBJ1-1, with a possible D match to TRBD1 (5 bases). This CDR3 comprises 16 residues. V lost 4 bases to trimming and J lost 2 bases, with 17 bases between them. Per germline, CDR1 SGHTA and CDR2 FQGTGA.

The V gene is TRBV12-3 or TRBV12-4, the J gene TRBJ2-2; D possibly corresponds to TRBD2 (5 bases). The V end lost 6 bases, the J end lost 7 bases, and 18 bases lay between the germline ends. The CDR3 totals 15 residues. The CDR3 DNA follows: TGTGCCAGCAGACCTAGCCGGACGGGATTCGGGGAGCTGTTTTTT. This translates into CASRPSRTGFGELFF.

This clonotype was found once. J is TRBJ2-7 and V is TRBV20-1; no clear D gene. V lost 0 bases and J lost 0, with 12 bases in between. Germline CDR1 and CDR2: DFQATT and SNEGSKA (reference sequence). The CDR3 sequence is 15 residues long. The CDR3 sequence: CSARDLLDASYEQYF. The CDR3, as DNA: TGCAGTGCTAGAGATCTCCTGGACGCCTCCTACGAGCAGTACTTC.

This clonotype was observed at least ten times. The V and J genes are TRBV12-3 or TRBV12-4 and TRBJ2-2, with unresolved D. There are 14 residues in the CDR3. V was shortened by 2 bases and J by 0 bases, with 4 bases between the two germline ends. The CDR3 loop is CASSLSTNTGELFF. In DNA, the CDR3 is TGTGCCAGCAGTTTAAGTACGAACACCGGGGAGCTGTTTTTT.

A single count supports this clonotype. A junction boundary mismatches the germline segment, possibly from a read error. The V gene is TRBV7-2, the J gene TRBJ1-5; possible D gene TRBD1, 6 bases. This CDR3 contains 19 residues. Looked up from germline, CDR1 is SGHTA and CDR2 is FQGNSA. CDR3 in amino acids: CASSKGTLRMAFSNRPQHF. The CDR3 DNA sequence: TGTGCCAGCAGCAAGGGGACATTGAGGATGGCATTTAGCAATCGGCCCCAGCATTTT.

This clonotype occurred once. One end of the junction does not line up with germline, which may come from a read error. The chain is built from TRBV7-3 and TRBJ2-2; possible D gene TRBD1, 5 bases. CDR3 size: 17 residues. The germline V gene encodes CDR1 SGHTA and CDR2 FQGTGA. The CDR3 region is CASSLTGAMANTGELFF. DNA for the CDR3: TGTGCCAGCAGCTTAACAGGGGCGATGGCGAACACCGGAGAGCTGTTTTTT.

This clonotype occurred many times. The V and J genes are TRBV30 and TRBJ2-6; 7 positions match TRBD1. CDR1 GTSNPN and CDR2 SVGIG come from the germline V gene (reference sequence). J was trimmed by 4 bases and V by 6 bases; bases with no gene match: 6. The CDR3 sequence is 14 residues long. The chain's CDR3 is CACMDRTGANVLTF. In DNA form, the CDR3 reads TGTGCCTGTATGGACAGGACCGGGGCCAACGTCCTGACTTTC.

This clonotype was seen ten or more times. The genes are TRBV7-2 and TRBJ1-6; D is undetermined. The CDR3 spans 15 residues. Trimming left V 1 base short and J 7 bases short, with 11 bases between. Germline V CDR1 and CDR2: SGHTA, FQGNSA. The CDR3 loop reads CASSLGRRGNSPLHF. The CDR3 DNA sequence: TGTGCCAGCAGCTTAGGGCGACGAGGAAATTCACCCCTCCACTTT.

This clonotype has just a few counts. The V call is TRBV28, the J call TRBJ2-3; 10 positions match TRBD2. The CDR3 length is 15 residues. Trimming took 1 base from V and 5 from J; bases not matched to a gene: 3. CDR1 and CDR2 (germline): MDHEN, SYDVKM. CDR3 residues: CASSLSSGSVDTQYF. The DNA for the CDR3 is TGTGCCAGCAGTTTATCTAGCGGGAGCGTAGATACGCAGTATTTT. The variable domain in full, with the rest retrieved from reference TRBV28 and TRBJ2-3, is DVKVTQSSRYLVKRTGEKVFLECVQDMDHENMFWYRQDPGLGLRLIYFSYDVKMKEKGDIPEGYSVSREKKERFSLILESASTNQTSMYLCASSLSSGSVDTQYFGPGTRLTVL.

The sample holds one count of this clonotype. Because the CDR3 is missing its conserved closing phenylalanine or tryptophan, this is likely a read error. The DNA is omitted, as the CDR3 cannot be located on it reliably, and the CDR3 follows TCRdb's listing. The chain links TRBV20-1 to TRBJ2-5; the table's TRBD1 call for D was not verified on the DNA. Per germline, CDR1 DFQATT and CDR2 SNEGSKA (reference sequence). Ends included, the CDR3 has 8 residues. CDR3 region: CSARTLDR.

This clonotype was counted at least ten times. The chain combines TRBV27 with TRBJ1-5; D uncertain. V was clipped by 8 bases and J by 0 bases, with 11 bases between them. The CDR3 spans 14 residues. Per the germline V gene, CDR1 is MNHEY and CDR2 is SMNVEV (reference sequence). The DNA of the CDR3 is TGTGCCAGCCGCCCTTGGGATAGCAATCAGCCCCAGCATTTT. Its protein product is CASRPWDSNQPQHF.

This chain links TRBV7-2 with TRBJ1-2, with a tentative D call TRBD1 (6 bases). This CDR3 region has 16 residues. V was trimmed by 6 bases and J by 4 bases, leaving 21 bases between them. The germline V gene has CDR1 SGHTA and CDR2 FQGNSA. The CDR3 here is CASSWSGGQSGYGYTF. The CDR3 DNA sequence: TGTGCCAGCAGTTGGAGCGGGGGGCAATCGGGCTATGGCTACACCTTC.

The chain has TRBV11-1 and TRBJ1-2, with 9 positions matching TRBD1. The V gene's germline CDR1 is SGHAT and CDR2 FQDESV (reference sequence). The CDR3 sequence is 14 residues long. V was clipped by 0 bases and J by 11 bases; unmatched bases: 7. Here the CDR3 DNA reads TGTGCCAGCAGCTTAGCGGGACAGGGTTTTTTTTACACCTTC. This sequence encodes CASSLAGQGFFYTF.

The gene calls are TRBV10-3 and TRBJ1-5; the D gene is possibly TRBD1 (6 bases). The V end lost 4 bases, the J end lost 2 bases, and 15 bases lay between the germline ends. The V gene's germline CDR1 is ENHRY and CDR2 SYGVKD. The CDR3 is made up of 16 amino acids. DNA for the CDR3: TGTGCCATCAGTGGTTTGGGGGCAGGGGGCAATCAGCCCCAGCATTTT. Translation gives CAISGLGAGGNQPQHF.

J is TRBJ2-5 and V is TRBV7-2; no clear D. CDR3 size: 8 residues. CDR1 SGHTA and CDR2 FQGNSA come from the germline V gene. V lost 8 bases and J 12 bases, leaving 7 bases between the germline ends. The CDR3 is CASAREYF. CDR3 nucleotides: TGTGCCAGCGCGAGAGAGTACTTC.